What follows are 13 T cell receptor beta chains derived from one specimen sequenced in a study of graft-versus-host responses after intestinal transplantation (TCRdb year 2021). No antigen has been identified for these receptors. Receptors were amplified or captured by the immunoSEQ multiplex PCR assay. Not all clones reach the TCRdb copy of this immuneACCESS table, which keeps in-frame sequences only. Checked studies attribute under half of the gap to unresolved V genes and leave the rest unexplained. The sample table records about 100,000 clones; about nine tenths of these occur just once. The leading ten clones occupy around 0.73% of the sample. Reading the label with the study, this specimen's time point is: cells obtained before transplantation from donor or recipient. Sequenced material: unstimulated CD4+ T cells sorted from spleen or lymph node cells, taken before transplant. These receptors came from a human donor who was the organ donor for an intestinal transplant.

The chain employs TRBV7-9 and TRBJ2-1; a weak D match, TRBD2 (5 bases). CDR1 and CDR2 (germline): SEHNR, FQNEAQ (reference sequence). V lost 1 base, J lost 6 bases, and 10 bases lay in between. The CDR3 has 14 residues. The CDR3 DNA sequence: TGTGCCAGCAGCTTAGTTTCTAGCAGCAATGAGCAGTTCTTC. Its translation: CASSLVSSSNEQFF.

The chain joins TRBV6-6 to TRBJ2-7, with a tentative D call TRBD2 (7 bases). Trimming removed 2 bases from V and 4 bases from J, with 15 bases in between. CDR1 and CDR2 from the germline V gene are MNHNY and SVGAGI (reference sequence). This CDR3 has 15 residues. The CDR3 DNA sequence: TGTGCCAGCAGTTACGCGGGGGCCTCGCCTTACGAGCAGTACTTC. Translating gives CASSYAGASPYEQYF.

This clone has only one observation. J is TRBJ2-1 and V is TRBV5-1, with D perhaps matching TRBD1 (6 bases). The CDR3 is made up of 17 amino acids. V lost 2 bases, J lost 4 bases, and 19 bases lay in between. The germline V gene has CDR1 SGHRS and CDR2 YFSETQ. CDR3 sequence: CASSFVGGANLYNEQFF. The CDR3 DNA follows: TGCGCCAGCAGCTTTGTTGGGGGCGCTAATCTATACAATGAGCAGTTCTTC.

The CDR3 protein is CASSGGRLARYEQYF. As DNA, the CDR3 is TGTGCCAGCAGTGGGGGTCGACTAGCCCGCTACGAGCAGTACTTC. J is TRBJ2-5 and V is TRBV2; 7 positions match TRBD2. The DNA end lines up better with TRBJ2-7; the J call may be wrong. Germline CDR1 SNHLY, CDR2 FYNNEI. This CDR3 comprises 15 residues.

In its sample, this clone was seen a few times. CDR3: CASLRDAAYEQYF. DNA of the CDR3: TGTGCCAGTCTCCGGGACGCCGCCTACGAGCAGTACTTC. The rearrangement joins TRBV2 to TRBJ2-7; either TRBD1 or TRBD2 may supply D (5 bases each). This CDR3 has 13 residues. From germline, CDR1 is SNHLY and CDR2 FYNNEI. Between the trimmed V and J ends, which lost 9 bases and 2 bases, there was a span of 14 bases. The complete variable domain, with remaining parts taken from reference TRBV2 and TRBJ2-7, reads EPEVTQTPSHQVTQMGQEVILRCVPISNHLYFYWYRQILGQKVEFLVSFYNNEISEKSEIFDDQFSVERPDGSNFTLKIRSTKLEDSAMYFCASLRDAAYEQYFGPGTRLTVT.

As regards this clone: The germline gene is not matched at one end of the junction; a read error may be the cause. The chain has TRBV6-1 and TRBJ1-6; D unclear. In germline, CDR1 is MNHNS, CDR2 SASEGT. The CDR3 is made up of 17 amino acids. CDR3: CASTERAVQILGSPLHF. Here the CDR3 DNA reads TGTGCCAGCACTGAAAGGGCTGTGCAGATCCTGGGTTCACCCCTCCACTTT.

The DNA of the CDR3 is TGTGCCAGCAGTTACTCGAGTCAGGGCTCACCCCTCCACTTT. Its translation is CASSYSSQGSPLHF. The V gene is TRBV6-5, the J gene TRBJ1-6; D may be TRBD1 (5 bases). The CDR3 contains 14 residues. Trimming pared 0 bases from V and 10 bases from J, leaving 10 bases between. Germline V gene data show CDR1 as MNHEY and CDR2 as SVGAGI.

This clone has a handful of counts. One end of the junction does not line up with germline, which may come from a read error. CDR3 in amino acids: CASGMVLSFGNEQFF. CDR3 nucleotide sequence: TGTGCTAGTGGTATGGTACTAAGCTTTGGGAATGAGCAGTTCTTC. The genes are TRBV12-5 and TRBJ2-1; no clear D. The CDR3 has 15 residues. In germline, CDR1 is LGHNT, CDR2 FRNRAP. Using reference TRBV12-5 and TRBJ2-1 for the parts outside the CDR3, the full variable domain is DARVTQTPRHKVTEMGQEVTMRCQPILGHNTVFWYRQTMMQGLELLAYFRNRAPLDDSGMPKDRFSAEMPDATLATLKIQPSEPRDSAVYFCASGMVLSFGNEQFFGPGTRLTVL.

This chain joins TRBV5-1 and TRBJ2-5, with D unresolved. There are 15 residues in the CDR3. Trimming removed 0 bases at V and 2 bases at J, with 11 bases between. The germline V gene encodes CDR1 SGHRS and CDR2 YFSETQ. The CDR3 loop reads CASSLAGVPQETQYF. In DNA, the CDR3 is TGCGCCAGCAGCTTGGCTGGGGTGCCTCAAGAGACCCAGTACTTC.

The chain employs TRBV5-1 and TRBJ2-3; D uncertain. The CDR3 has 16 residues. Germline V gives CDR1 SGHRS, CDR2 YFSETQ. Trimming left V 0 bases short and J 0 bases short, with 11 bases between. CDR3 DNA sequence: TGCGCCAGCAGCTTGGGAGCGTCCGCTAGCACAGATACGCAGTATTTT. Translation gives CASSLGASASTDTQYF.

The chain has TRBV4-2 and TRBJ2-1; D may be TRBD2 (6 bases). The CDR3 runs to 15 residues. Germline V gene lookup returns CDR1 LGHNA and CDR2 YNFKEQ. The ends were cut back, 4 bases at V and 6 bases at J, with 16 bases in the middle. CDR3 sequence: CASSLRTIQLNEQFF. As DNA, the CDR3 is TGTGCCAGCAGCCTACGGACTATCCAACTCAATGAGCAGTTCTTC.

The V and J genes are TRBV5-1 and TRBJ2-3; D unresolved. The CDR3 contains 14 residues. From germline, CDR1 is SGHRS and CDR2 YFSETQ. Trimming stripped 0 bases from V and 0 bases from J, with 5 bases between. The CDR3: CASSLGPSTDTQYF. In DNA, the CDR3 is TGCGCCAGCAGCTTGGGACCAAGCACAGATACGCAGTATTTT. The complete variable domain, with remaining parts taken from reference TRBV5-1 and TRBJ2-3, reads KAGVTQTPRYLIKTRGQQVTLSCSPISGHRSVSWYQQTPGQGLQFLFEYFSETQRNKGNFPGRFSGRQFSNSRSEMNVSTLELGDSALYLCASSLGPSTDTQYFGPGTRLTVL.

The chain combines TRBV7-2 with TRBJ1-2; 8 bases line up with TRBD1. Germline V gene data show CDR1 as SGHTA and CDR2 as FQGNSA. The CDR3 spans 15 residues. Trimming cost V 2 bases and J 2 bases; bases outside gene matches: 4. The CDR3 reads CASSLRDRGNYGYTF. The CDR3 DNA reads as TGTGCCAGCAGCTTACGAGACAGGGGCAACTATGGCTACACCTTC.